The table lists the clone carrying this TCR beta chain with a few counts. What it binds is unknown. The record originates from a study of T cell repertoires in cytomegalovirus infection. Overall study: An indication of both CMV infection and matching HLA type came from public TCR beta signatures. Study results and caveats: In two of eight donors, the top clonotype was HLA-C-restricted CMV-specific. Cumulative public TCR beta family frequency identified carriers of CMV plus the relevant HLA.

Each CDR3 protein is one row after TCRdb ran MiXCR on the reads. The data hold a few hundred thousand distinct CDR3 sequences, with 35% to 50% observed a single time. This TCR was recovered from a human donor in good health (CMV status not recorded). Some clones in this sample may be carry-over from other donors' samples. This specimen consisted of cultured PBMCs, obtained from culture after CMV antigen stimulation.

The CDR3 spells CASSLHRISGNTIYF. The CDR3 nucleotides are TGTGCCAGCAGCTTACACAGGATCTCTGGAAACACCATATATTTT. The chain links TRBV7-2 to TRBJ1-3; possible D gene TRBD1, 5 bases. The CDR3 is 15 amino acids. CDR1 is SGHTA, CDR2 FQGNSA, per germline. Between the trimmed V and J ends, which lost 2 bases and 0 bases, there was a span of 8 bases.